This note documents a single TCR beta chain sequence. The antigen is not known. Donors were ostensibly healthy at sampling, although undocumented immune exposures were probable. This sample stems from a study of cytomegalovirus exposure and HLA in healthy donors. Study background: An early data release held tens of millions of unique TCRs from HLA-typed donors.

Study outcomes and limitations: Prior analysis indicated that the majority of TCR beta V segments exhibited productivity approximately 87% or approximately 30% of the time.

Researchers ran the PCR with 60 Vbeta and 13 Jbeta primers. Generated by immunoSEQ multiplex PCR, the TCRdb table keeps only in-frame clones and is missing some. Found here are approximately 160,000 clones, roughly 79% of them singletons; the top ten hold around 1.5%. The CDR3 loop spans 15 amino acids. The ends were cut back, 0 bases at V and 3 bases at J, with 9 bases in the middle. Looked up from germline, CDR1 is SGHRS and CDR2 is YFSETQ. Sequencing was carried out using PBMCs. This sequence joins TRBV5-1 and TRBJ2-2, with D maybe TRBD1 (6 bases). The clonotype comes from a man aged 40-50 years in good health and CMV-seronegative. The CDR3 DNA is TGCGCCAGCAGCTTGGAAGGGGGACACACCGGGGAGCTGTTTTTT. It encodes CASSLEGGHTGELFF. Full variable domain (remainder filled in from reference TRBV5-1 and TRBJ2-2): KAGVTQTPRYLIKTRGQQVTLSCSPISGHRSVSWYQQTPGQGLQFLFEYFSETQRNKGNFPGRFSGRQFSNSRSEMNVSTLELGDSALYLCASSLEGGHTGELFFGEGSRLTVL.